What follows are 30 T cell receptor beta chains derived from one specimen sequenced in a study of blood T cell repertoires in COVID-19 (dated by TCRdb to 2020 to 2021). Libraries were made using the immunoSEQ multiplex PCR assay. TCRdb provides this immuneACCESS table in a form limited to in-frame rearrangements. Some clones are lacking; in checked studies, under half of them reflect an unresolved V gene, and why the rest are absent is not known. Counted in this sample were about 95,000 clones; about four fifths of them appeared once. The ten largest clones represent roughly 24% of the sample. Sequencing used peripheral blood. These receptors originate from a human donor in a cohort sampled during active COVID-19.

CDR3 amino acids: CASSPGAATNTGELFF. CDR3 in DNA: TGTGCCAGCTCACCAGGGGCAGCTACGAACACCGGGGAGCTGTTTTTT. V is TRBV18 and J is TRBJ2-2; possible D gene TRBD1, 5 bases. V shed 2 bases and J shed 0 bases, with 10 bases lying between them. CDR3 length: 16 residues. Germline lookup yields CDR1 KGHSH and CDR2 LQKENI.

The rearrangement links TRBV11-3 to TRBJ2-3; 9 bases are shared with TRBD2. From germline, CDR1 is SGHNT and CDR2 YENEEA. The V and J ends lost 2 bases and 2 bases, in that order; junction bases with no gene match: 5. This CDR3 has 16 residues. In DNA form, the CDR3 reads TGTGCCAGCAGCTTACAGACTAGCGGTAACACAGATACGCAGTATTTT. Amino acid sequence: CASSLQTSGNTDTQYF.

The chain uses TRBV6-5 and TRBJ1-2; 7 nucleotides align to TRBD1. CDR1 and CDR2 from the germline V gene are MNHEY and SVGAGI. V lost 9 bases to trimming and J lost 0 bases; unmatched junction nucleotides: 7. The CDR3 extends over 14 amino acids. The CDR3: CASIQGWANYGYTF. CDR3 DNA sequence: TGTGCCAGTATACAGGGGTGGGCTAACTATGGCTACACCTTC.

This clone came up once. V usage is TRBV6-2 or TRBV6-3 and J usage is TRBJ2-1; TRBD2 agrees at 10 bases. The CDR3 has 15 residues. After removal of 3 bases from V and 6 bases from J, the junction contained 5 bases not matched to a gene. In germline, CDR1 is MNHEY, CDR2 SVGEGT. The CDR3 DNA is TGTGCCAGCAGTTATGGGGCTAGCGGGGGCAATGAGCAGTTCTTC. Its translation is CASSYGASGGNEQFF.

The chain recombines TRBV5-1 with TRBJ2-7; D is unresolved. V shed 3 bases and J shed 0 bases, with 4 bases lying between them. CDR3 size: 12 residues. CDR1 and CDR2 (germline): SGHRS, YFSETQ. The CDR3 coding sequence is TGCGCCAGCAGCTCGAGCTCCTACGAGCAGTACTTC. It specifies CASSSSSYEQYF.

The chain combines TRBV5-8 with TRBJ2-2, with D possibly TRBD2 on 6 matching bases. The CDR3 runs 16 residues. Deletions cut 0 bases from V and 4 bases from J, with 13 bases between. Germline CDR1 SGHTS, CDR2 YDEGEE. CDR3 protein: CASSLAGGGITGELFF. In nucleotides, the CDR3 is TGTGCCAGCAGCTTGGCCGGTGGAGGGATCACCGGGGAGCTGTTTTTT.

The gene calls are TRBV18 and TRBJ2-7, with D tentatively TRBD2 (5 bases). The CDR3 runs 13 residues. Germline V gene lookup returns CDR1 KGHSH and CDR2 LQKENI. V was pared by 3 bases and J by 4 bases, with 10 bases between. CDR3 coding DNA: TGTGCCAGCTCACCGGGAGCGAGATACGAGCAGTACTTC. This codes for CASSPGARYEQYF.

This clone was recorded a few times. CDR3 residues: CASSEGQGRYGYTF. The CDR3, as DNA: TGTGCCAGTAGTGAAGGACAGGGAAGGTATGGCTACACCTTC. The chain couples TRBV19 to TRBJ1-2, with 8 bases aligning to TRBD1. The CDR3 has 14 residues. Germline lookup yields CDR1 LNHDA and CDR2 SQIVND (reference sequence). J gave up 5 bases and V 5 bases, and 7 bases lay outside the gene matches.

This clone was seen a handful of times. J is TRBJ2-5 and V is TRBV6-2 or TRBV6-3; 9 nucleotides match TRBD2. The germline V gene has CDR1 MNHEY and CDR2 SVGEGT. This CDR3 region has 15 residues. V was pared by 0 bases and J by 5 bases, with 4 bases of the junction left unmatched. Here the CDR3 reads CASSYSGTSSETQYF. In DNA, the CDR3 is TGTGCCAGCAGTTACTCCGGGACTAGCAGTGAGACCCAGTACTTC.

CDR3 residues: CASSQGDRGLQETQYF. CDR3 nucleotides: TGCGCCAGCAGCCAAGGAGACAGGGGCCTCCAAGAGACCCAGTACTTC. The chain couples TRBV4-1 to TRBJ2-5, with 8 bases identical to TRBD1. CDR3 size: 16 residues. J gave up 1 base and V 1 base, and 5 bases lay outside the gene matches. The germline gives CDR1 MGHRA, CDR2 YSYEKL.

The chain carries TRBV12-3 or TRBV12-4 and TRBJ1-2; 9 positions match TRBD1. V shed 4 bases and J 8 bases; nucleotides not matched to a gene: 5. The CDR3 totals 13 residues. The CDR3 DNA reads as TGTGCCAGCAGTTCCGGGACAGGGAGGGGCTACACCTTC. As protein: CASSSGTGRGYTF.

V is TRBV25-1 and J is TRBJ1-2, with D maybe TRBD1 (5 bases). Germline assignment: CDR1 MGHDK and CDR2 SYGVNS. This CDR3 has 13 amino acids. V was trimmed by 2 bases and J by 8 bases, leaving 12 bases between them. The CDR3 sequence is CASSERGAGGYTF. CDR3 in DNA: TGTGCCAGCAGTGAAAGGGGCGCGGGGGGCTACACCTTC.

This rearrangement joins TRBV6-2 or TRBV6-3 to TRBJ1-2, with D perhaps matching TRBD1 (5 bases). CDR1 and CDR2 from the germline V gene are MNHEY and SVGEGT. The CDR3 has 15 residues. The germline V and J ends were trimmed by 2 bases and 8 bases, with 18 bases remaining between them. In nucleotides, the CDR3 is TGTGCCAGCAGTTACCGAAGGGGATCTATAGGGGGCTACACCTTC. This codes for CASSYRRGSIGGYTF.

The chain is built from TRBV28 and TRBJ1-1; D may be TRBD1 (6 bases). The CDR3 spans 14 residues. The germline V gene has CDR1 MDHEN and CDR2 SYDVKM. The V and J ends lost 7 bases and 0 bases respectively, with 12 bases between them. In DNA form, the CDR3 reads TGTGCCAGCACCCGGACAGAATTGAACACTGAAGCTTTCTTT. Translating gives CASTRTELNTEAFF.

The rearrangement uses TRBV28 and TRBJ2-6; 9 bases are shared with TRBD1. The J segment lost 0 bases and the V segment lost 7 bases, leaving 10 bases of the junction unmatched. Germline V gene sequence: CDR1 MDHEN, CDR2 SYDVKM. The CDR3 has 18 amino acids. CDR3 residues: CASTMSGQGYSGANVLTF. For the CDR3, the DNA is TGTGCCAGCACCATGTCGGGACAGGGATACTCTGGGGCCAACGTCCTGACTTTC.

This clone was observed a handful of times. V gene TRBV29-1 combines with J gene TRBJ1-2; D gene uncertain. CDR1 and CDR2 (germline): SQVTM, ANQGSEA. This CDR3 is 13 amino acids long. V was trimmed by 7 bases and J by 4 bases, leaving 16 bases between them. The CDR3 loop is CSAGEGPSYGYTF. The CDR3 nucleotides read TGCAGCGCTGGGGAGGGTCCTAGCTATGGCTACACCTTC.

Only one count was recorded for this clone. The chain has TRBV5-1 and TRBJ2-1; 11 bases map to TRBD2. The J segment lost 7 bases and the V segment lost 0 bases, leaving 6 bases of the junction unmatched. CDR1 and CDR2 (germline): SGHRS, YFSETQ. The CDR3 runs 16 residues. The CDR3 here is CASSLGGTSGFNEQFF. CDR3 DNA sequence: TGCGCCAGCAGCTTGGGTGGGACTAGCGGTTTTAATGAGCAGTTCTTC.

The V call is TRBV4-3, the J call TRBJ1-1, with 8 nucleotides matching TRBD1. Trimming cost V 0 bases and J 4 bases; bases outside gene matches: 13. Germline V CDR1 and CDR2: LGHNA, YSLEER. The CDR3 is made up of 18 amino acids. The CDR3 sequence is CASSQEVPRGLLITEAFF. The CDR3 coding sequence is TGCGCCAGCAGCCAAGAGGTACCCAGGGGGCTTTTGATCACTGAAGCTTTCTTT.

V gene TRBV19 combines with J gene TRBJ2-7; 12 bases fit TRBD2. After removal of 4 bases from V and 1 base from J, the junction contained 2 bases not matched to a gene. The V gene's germline CDR1 is LNHDA and CDR2 SQIVND (reference sequence). The length of the CDR3 is 15 residues. The CDR3 is CASSRTSGDSYEQYF. CDR3 nucleotides: TGTGCCAGTAGTAGGACTAGCGGGGATTCCTACGAGCAGTACTTC.

The rearrangement links TRBV29-1 to TRBJ1-1; 12 nucleotides match TRBD1. Germline lookup yields CDR1 SQVTM and CDR2 ANQGSEA. J gave up 11 bases and V 6 bases, and 4 bases lay outside the gene matches. The CDR3 has 11 residues. DNA of the CDR3: TGCAGCGTCGGGACAGGGGGCAAGGCTTTCTTT. This codes for CSVGTGGKAFF. Supplemented by reference TRBV29-1 and TRBJ1-1, the full variable domain reads SAVISQKPSRDICQRGTSLTIQCQVDSQVTMMFWYRQQPGQSLTLIATANQGSEATYESGFVIDKFPISRPNLTFSTLTVSNMSPEDSSIYLCSVGTGGKAFFGQGTRLTVV.

V usage is TRBV28 and J usage is TRBJ2-4; a weak D match, TRBD2 (5 bases). V was cut by 6 bases and J by 6 bases, with 12 bases left in between. The CDR3 has 13 residues. Germline V CDR1 and CDR2: MDHEN, SYDVKM. This chain's CDR3 is CASRPGVPNIQYF. In DNA, the CDR3 is TGTGCCAGCAGGCCCGGGGTTCCAAACATTCAGTACTTC.

A few counts support this clone. V and J are TRBV5-1 and TRBJ2-1, with a tentative D call TRBD2 (7 bases). Germline V lookup: CDR1 SGHRS, CDR2 YFSETQ. V was trimmed by 0 bases and J by 9 bases, leaving 16 bases between them. This CDR3 spans 15 amino acids. The CDR3 protein is CASSLGGGSDGEQFF. CDR3 sequence (DNA): TGCGCCAGCAGCTTGGGCGGGGGCTCGGATGGTGAGCAGTTCTTC.

V is TRBV6-6 and J is TRBJ1-1, with 9 bases that match TRBD1. Trimming removed 2 bases from V and 8 bases from J; junction bases left unmatched: 9. CDR3 length: 15 amino acids. The germline V gene has CDR1 MNHNY and CDR2 SVGAGI (reference sequence). This chain's CDR3 is CASSYAGTGFNEAFF. The DNA of the CDR3 is TGTGCCAGCAGTTACGCCGGGACAGGGTTTAACGAAGCTTTCTTT.

The chain employs TRBV28 and TRBJ1-3; D gene ambiguous. This CDR3 is 14 amino acids long. The germline V and J ends were trimmed by 7 bases and 0 bases, with 10 bases remaining between them. The germline gives CDR1 MDHEN, CDR2 SYDVKM. The CDR3, as DNA: TGTGCCAGCACCCCCTCAGGCTCTGGAAACACCATATATTTT. Translation gives CASTPSGSGNTIYF.

This clone was recorded only once. J is TRBJ2-5 and V is TRBV12-3 or TRBV12-4, with D maybe TRBD1 (6 bases). This CDR3 spans 13 amino acids. Deletions cut 6 bases from V and 5 bases from J, with 13 bases between. Here the CDR3 DNA reads TGTGCCAGCAGCAGGACAGTAGGGGAGACCCAGTACTTC. Its translation is CASSRTVGETQYF.

This sequence joins TRBV11-2 and TRBJ2-3; 11 nucleotides line up with TRBD2. V trimming: 5 bases; J trimming: 4 bases; junction bases outside the gene matches: 8. CDR1 SGHAT and CDR2 FQNNGV come from the germline V gene. The CDR3 length is 16 residues. The chain's CDR3 is CASSGPLAGGPDTQYF. Here the CDR3 DNA reads TGTGCCAGCAGCGGCCCCCTAGCGGGGGGTCCAGATACGCAGTATTTT.

There are a few counts of this clone. V is TRBV7-2 and J is TRBJ1-1; no clear D gene. Germline values: CDR1 SGHTA, CDR2 FQGNSA. The CDR3 is made up of 13 amino acids. The V and J ends lost 4 bases and 2 bases respectively, with 8 bases between them. The CDR3: CASSSGLNTEAFF. The CDR3 DNA follows: TGTGCCAGCAGCTCCGGGTTAAACACTGAAGCTTTCTTT.

This clone was counted a few times. This sequence joins TRBV25-1 and TRBJ2-2, with a weak D call TRBD1 (5 bases). Germline values: CDR1 MGHDK, CDR2 SYGVNS. The CDR3 is 16 residues long. Trimming pared 4 bases from V and 4 bases from J, leaving 16 bases between. The CDR3 nucleotides read TGTGCCAGCAGTGTCCGCAGGGAAGTTGGCACCGGGGAGCTGTTTTTT. It codes for CASSVRREVGTGELFF.

V usage is TRBV10-2 and J usage is TRBJ2-7; 11 bases map to TRBD2. CDR1 is WSHSY, CDR2 SAAADI, per germline. This CDR3 has 14 amino acids. Trimming cost V 10 bases and J 2 bases; bases outside gene matches: 7. The CDR3 DNA reads TGCGCCACTCGGACTAGCGGGTTGGCCTACGAGCAGTACTTC. Encoded protein: CATRTSGLAYEQYF.

The chain is built from TRBV18 and TRBJ2-1, with 7 bases fitting TRBD1. After removal of 4 bases from V and 2 bases from J, the junction contained 5 bases not matched to a gene. Germline-derived CDR1 and CDR2 are KGHSH and LQKENI. The length of the CDR3 is 15 residues. The CDR3 is CASSRRDSTYNEQFF. The CDR3 DNA follows: TGTGCCAGCTCACGACGGGACAGCACCTACAATGAGCAGTTCTTC.